This entry is about one T cell receptor (beta chain). The data derive from a study of blood T cell repertoires in COVID-19. Study-wide context: Collection of acute and convalescent COVID-19 samples took place in the United States, Italy and Spain. The cDNA or gDNA used as material had been derived from T cells, B-cell-depleted T cells, or PBMCs.

V was trimmed by 0 bases and J by 0 bases, leaving 15 bases between them. Germline CDR1 and CDR2: MGHRA and YSYEKL. This CDR3 is 19 amino acids long. In the authors' methods: From reference gene primer amplification, estimates of nucleated cell counts were derived. The repertoire was sequenced with immunoSEQ multiplex PCR; TCRdb's copy has only in-frame clones and lacks some. The D gene and trimming were derived from the DNA, and the V and J assignments and clone size from that table. Of roughly 80,000 clones listed, approximately 88% are singletons. The sequenced sample consisted of peripheral blood. The genes are TRBV4-1 and TRBJ2-6, with D perhaps matching TRBD2 (7 bases). The origin of this receptor is a man in his fifties with active COVID-19. The DNA for the CDR3 is TGCGCCAGCAGCCAAGAGGGGGGGCCCAGGAGCTCTGGGGCCAACGTCCTGACTTTC. This encodes CASSQEGGPRSSGANVLTF.